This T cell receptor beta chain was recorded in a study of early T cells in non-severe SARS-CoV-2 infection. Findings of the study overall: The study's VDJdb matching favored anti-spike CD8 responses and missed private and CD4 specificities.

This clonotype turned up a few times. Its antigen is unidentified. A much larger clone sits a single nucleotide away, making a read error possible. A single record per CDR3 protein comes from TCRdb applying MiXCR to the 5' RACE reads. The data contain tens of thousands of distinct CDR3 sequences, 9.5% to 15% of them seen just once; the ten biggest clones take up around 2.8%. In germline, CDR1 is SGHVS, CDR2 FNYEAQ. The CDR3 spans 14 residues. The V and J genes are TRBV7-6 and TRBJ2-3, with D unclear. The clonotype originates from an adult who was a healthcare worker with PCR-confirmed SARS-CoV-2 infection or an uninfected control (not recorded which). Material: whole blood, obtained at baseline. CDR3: CASSLGRAPDMQYF. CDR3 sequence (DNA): TGTGCCAGCAGCTTAGGAAGGGCCCCAGATATGCAGTATTTT.